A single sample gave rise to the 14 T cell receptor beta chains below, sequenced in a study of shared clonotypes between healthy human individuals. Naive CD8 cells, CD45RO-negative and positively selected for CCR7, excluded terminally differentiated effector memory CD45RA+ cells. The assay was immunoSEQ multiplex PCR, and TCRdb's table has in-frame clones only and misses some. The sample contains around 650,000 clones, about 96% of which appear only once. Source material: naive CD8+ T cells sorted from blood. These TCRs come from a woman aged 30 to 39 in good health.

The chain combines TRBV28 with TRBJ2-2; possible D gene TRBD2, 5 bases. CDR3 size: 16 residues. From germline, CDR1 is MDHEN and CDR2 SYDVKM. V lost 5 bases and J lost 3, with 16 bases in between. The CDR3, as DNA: TGTGCCAGCAGTGGGCCTAGGACTGGTCACACCGGGGAGCTGTTTTTT. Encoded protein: CASSGPRTGHTGELFF.

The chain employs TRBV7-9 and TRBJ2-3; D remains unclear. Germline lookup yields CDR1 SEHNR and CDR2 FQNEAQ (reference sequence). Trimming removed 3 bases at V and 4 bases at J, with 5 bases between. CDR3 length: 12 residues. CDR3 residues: CASSFKADTQYF. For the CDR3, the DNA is TGTGCCAGCAGCTTCAAAGCAGATACGCAGTATTTT.

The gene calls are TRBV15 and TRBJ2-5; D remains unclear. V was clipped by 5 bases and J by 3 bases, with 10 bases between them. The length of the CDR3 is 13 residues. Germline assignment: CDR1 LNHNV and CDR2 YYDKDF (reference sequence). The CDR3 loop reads CATSGPSKETQYF. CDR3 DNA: TGTGCCACCAGCGGTCCGTCGAAAGAGACCCAGTACTTC.

CDR3 in DNA: TGTGCCAGCACCGGGACAGAAGAGACCCAGTACTTC. This codes for CASTGTEETQYF. The V gene is TRBV2, the J gene TRBJ2-5; 7 nucleotides match TRBD1. Trimming at V came to 7 bases and at J to 3 bases, leaving 2 bases not matched to a gene. There are 12 residues in the CDR3. In germline, CDR1 is SNHLY, CDR2 FYNNEI. The complete variable domain, with remaining parts taken from reference TRBV2 and TRBJ2-5, reads EPEVTQTPSHQVTQMGQEVILRCVPISNHLYFYWYRQILGQKVEFLVSFYNNEISEKSEIFDDQFSVERPDGSNFTLKIRSTKLEDSAMYFCASTGTEETQYFGPGTRLLVL.

This chain's CDR3 is CAWSVHAEQYF. The CDR3 region has the DNA TGTGCCTGGAGTGTACATGCTGAGCAGTACTTC. The chain uses TRBV30 and TRBJ2-7; D unclear. The CDR3 extends over 11 amino acids. Germline CDR1 is GTSNPN and CDR2 is SVGIG (reference sequence). Trimming took 0 bases from V and 7 from J, leaving 7 bases between them.

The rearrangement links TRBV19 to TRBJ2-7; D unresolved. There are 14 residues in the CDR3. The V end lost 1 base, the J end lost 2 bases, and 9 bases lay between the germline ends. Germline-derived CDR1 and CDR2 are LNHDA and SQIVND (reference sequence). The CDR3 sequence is CASSIGTYTYEQYF. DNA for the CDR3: TGTGCCAGTAGTATAGGGACCTACACCTACGAGCAGTACTTC.

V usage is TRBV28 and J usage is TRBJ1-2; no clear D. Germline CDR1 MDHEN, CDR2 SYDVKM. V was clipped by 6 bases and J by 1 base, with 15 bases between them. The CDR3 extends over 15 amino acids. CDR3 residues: CASSGGGRNNYGYTF. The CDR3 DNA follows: TGTGCCAGCAGCGGAGGTGGACGGAATAACTATGGCTACACCTTC.

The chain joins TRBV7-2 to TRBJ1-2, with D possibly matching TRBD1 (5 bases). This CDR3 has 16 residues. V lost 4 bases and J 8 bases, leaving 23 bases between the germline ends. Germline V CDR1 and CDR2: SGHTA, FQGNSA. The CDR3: CASSSPYTQATGGYTF. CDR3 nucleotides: TGTGCCAGCAGCTCGCCGTATACACAGGCCACTGGGGGCTACACCTTC.

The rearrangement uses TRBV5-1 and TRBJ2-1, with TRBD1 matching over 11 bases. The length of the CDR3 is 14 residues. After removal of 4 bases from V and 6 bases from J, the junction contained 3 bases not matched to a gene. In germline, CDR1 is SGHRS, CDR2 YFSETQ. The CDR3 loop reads CASSDGQGANEQFF. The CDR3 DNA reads TGCGCCAGCAGCGATGGACAGGGGGCCAATGAGCAGTTCTTC. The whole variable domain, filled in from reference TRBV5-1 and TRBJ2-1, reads KAGVTQTPRYLIKTRGQQVTLSCSPISGHRSVSWYQQTPGQGLQFLFEYFSETQRNKGNFPGRFSGRQFSNSRSEMNVSTLELGDSALYLCASSDGQGANEQFFGPGTRLTVL.

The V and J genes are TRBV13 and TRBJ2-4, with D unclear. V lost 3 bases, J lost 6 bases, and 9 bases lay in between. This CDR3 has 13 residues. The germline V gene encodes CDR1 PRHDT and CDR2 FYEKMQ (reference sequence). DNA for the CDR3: TGTGCCAGCAGCTTCAGTGGTGTAAACATTCAGTACTTC. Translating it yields CASSFSGVNIQYF. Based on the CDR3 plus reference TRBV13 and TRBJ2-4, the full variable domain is AAGVIQSPRHLIKEKRETATLKCYPIPRHDTVYWYQQGPGQDPQFLISFYEKMQSDKGSIPDRFSAQQFSDYHSELNMSSLELGDSALYFCASSFSGVNIQYFGAGTRLSVL.

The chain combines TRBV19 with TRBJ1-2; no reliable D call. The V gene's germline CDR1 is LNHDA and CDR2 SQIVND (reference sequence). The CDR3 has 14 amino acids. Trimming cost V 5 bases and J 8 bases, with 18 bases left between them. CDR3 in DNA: TGTGCCAGTAGTGTGCTGACTTCCGCCGGGGGCTACACCTTC. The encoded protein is CASSVLTSAGGYTF.

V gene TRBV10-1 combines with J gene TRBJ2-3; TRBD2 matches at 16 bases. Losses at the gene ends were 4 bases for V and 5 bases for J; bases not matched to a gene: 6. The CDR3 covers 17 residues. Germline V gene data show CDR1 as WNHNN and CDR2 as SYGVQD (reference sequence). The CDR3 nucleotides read TGCGCCAGCAGTGGTGGGACTAGCGGGAGGGCCGGAGATACGCAGTATTTT. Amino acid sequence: CASSGGTSGRAGDTQYF.

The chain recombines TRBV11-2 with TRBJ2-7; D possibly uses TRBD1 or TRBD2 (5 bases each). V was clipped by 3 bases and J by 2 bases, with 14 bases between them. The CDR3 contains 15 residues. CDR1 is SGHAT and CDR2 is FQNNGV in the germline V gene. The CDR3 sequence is CASSFSPGPTYEQYF. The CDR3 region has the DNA TGTGCCAGCAGCTTTAGCCCGGGGCCTACCTACGAGCAGTACTTC.

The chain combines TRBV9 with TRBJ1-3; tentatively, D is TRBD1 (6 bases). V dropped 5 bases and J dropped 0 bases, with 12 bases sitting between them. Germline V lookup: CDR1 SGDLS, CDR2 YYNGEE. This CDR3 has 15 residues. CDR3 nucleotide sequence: TGTGCCAGCAGTGAGACAGGAAACTCTGGAAACACCATATATTTT. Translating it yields CASSETGNSGNTIYF.